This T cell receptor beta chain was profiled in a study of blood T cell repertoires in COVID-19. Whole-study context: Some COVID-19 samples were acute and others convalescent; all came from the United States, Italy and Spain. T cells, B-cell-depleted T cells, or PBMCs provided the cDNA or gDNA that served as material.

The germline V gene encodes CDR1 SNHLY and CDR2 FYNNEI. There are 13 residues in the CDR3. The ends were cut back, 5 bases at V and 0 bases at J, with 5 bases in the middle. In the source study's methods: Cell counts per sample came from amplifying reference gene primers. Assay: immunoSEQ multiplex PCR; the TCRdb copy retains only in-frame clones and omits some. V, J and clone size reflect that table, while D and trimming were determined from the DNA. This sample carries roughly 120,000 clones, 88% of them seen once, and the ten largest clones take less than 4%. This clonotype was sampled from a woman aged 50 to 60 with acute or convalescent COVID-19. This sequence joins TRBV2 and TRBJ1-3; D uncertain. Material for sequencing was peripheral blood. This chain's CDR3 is CASSPSSGNTIYF. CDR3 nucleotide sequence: TGTGCCAGCAGTCCCAGCTCTGGAAACACCATATATTTT.